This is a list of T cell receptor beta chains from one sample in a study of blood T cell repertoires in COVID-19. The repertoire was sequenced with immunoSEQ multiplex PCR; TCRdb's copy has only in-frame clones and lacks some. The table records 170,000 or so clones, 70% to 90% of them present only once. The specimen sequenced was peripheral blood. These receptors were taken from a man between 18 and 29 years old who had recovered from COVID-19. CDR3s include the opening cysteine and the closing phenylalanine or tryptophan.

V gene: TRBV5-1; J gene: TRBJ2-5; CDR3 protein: CASSFQAGGFETQYF
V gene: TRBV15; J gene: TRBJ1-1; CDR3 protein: CATSDRKSAEAFF
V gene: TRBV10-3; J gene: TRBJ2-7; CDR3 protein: CAISGTGGSYEQYF
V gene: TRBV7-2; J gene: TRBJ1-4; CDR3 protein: CASSFSASRTNEKLFF
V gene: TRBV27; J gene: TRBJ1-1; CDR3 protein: CASSLGSGGEAFF
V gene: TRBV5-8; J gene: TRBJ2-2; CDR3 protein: CASSLDGGELFF
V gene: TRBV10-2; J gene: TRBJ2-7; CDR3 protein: CASSPRTAGEQYF
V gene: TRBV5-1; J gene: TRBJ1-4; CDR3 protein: CASSLDRGDEKLFF
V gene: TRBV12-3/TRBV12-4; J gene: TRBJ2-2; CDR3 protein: CASSLVDGGLFF
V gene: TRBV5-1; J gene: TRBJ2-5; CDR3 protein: CASSLGGRDLVPQYF